This entry features one T cell receptor (beta chain) sequence. The antigen is undetermined. The table came from immunoSEQ multiplex PCR; TCRdb's copy has only in-frame clones and leaves some out. The sample carries tens of thousands of clones, roughly 88% recorded once. This CDR3 spans 13 amino acids. V was shortened by 7 bases and J by 3 bases, with 11 bases between the two germline ends. Germline values: CDR1 MNHEY, CDR2 SMNVEV (reference sequence). The data derive from a study of OX40 agonist ivuxolimab in advanced cancers. Study as a whole: People in dose escalation had one of these cancers: hepatocellular carcinoma, melanoma, renal cell or head and neck cancer.

Study results and limitations: The study found among the lowest clonal expansion in partial responders at 0.1-3.0 mg/kg.

The source material was CD4+ or CD8+ T cells sorted from blood, sampled in a trial of the OX40 agonist ivuxolimab. The clonotype was recovered from an adult with an advanced solid tumor such as melanoma, head and neck, liver or kidney cancer. The chain couples TRBV27 to TRBJ2-3; unclear D gene. The CDR3 loop reads CASTTSRTDTQYF. As DNA, the CDR3 is TGTGCCAGCACCACCAGCAGGACAGATACGCAGTATTTT.